This T cell receptor (beta chain) was captured in a study of cytomegalovirus exposure and HLA in healthy donors. Study-level findings and limits: V- and J-gene trimming in TCR beta was tied to a missense DCLRE1C variant by an analysis performed later. Previously analyzed data showed that most TCR beta V segments were productive at a frequency of about 87% or about 30%.

PCR used 60 Vbeta primers and 13 Jbeta primers. The assay was immunoSEQ multiplex PCR, and TCRdb's table has in-frame clones only and misses some. The sample consists of about 210,000 clones, over 65% of them appearing once. Concerning this clone: What it recognizes is unknown.

The clonotype originates from a man aged 40-49 years in good health and CMV-seropositive. The sequencing input was PBMCs.

The CDR3 is CASSSAGVFTDTQYF. In DNA form, the CDR3 reads TGCGCCAGCAGCTCAGCAGGGGTCTTCACAGATACGCAGTATTTT. The chain has TRBV5-1 and TRBJ2-3; TRBD1 might be the D (6 bases). The CDR3 covers 15 residues. Germline assignment: CDR1 SGHRS and CDR2 YFSETQ. Trimming removed 3 bases at V and 2 bases at J, with 13 bases between.